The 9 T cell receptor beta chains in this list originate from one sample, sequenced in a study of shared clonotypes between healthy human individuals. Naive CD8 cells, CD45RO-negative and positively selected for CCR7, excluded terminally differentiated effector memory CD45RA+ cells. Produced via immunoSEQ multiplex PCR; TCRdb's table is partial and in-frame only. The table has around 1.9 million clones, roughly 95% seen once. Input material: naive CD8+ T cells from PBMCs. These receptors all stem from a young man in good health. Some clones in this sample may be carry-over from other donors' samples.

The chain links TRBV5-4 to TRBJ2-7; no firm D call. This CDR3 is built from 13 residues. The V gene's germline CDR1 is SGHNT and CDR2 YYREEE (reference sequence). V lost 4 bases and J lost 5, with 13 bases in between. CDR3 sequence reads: CASSPASHNEQYF. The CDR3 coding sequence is TGTGCCAGCAGCCCGGCTTCTCATAACGAGCAGTACTTC.

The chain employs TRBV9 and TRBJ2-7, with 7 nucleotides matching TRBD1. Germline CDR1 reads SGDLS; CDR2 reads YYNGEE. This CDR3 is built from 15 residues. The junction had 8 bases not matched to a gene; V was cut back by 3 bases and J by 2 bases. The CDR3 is CASSASRDRPYEQYF. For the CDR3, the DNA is TGTGCCAGCAGCGCGTCCCGGGACAGACCCTACGAGCAGTACTTC.

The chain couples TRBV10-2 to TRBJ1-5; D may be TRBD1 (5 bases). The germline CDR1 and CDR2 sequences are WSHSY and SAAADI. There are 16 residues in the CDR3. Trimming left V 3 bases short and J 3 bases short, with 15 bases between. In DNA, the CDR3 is TGCGCCAGCAGTGACCTGGTGGAGGGGCCCAATCAGCCCCAGCATTTT. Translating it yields CASSDLVEGPNQPQHF.

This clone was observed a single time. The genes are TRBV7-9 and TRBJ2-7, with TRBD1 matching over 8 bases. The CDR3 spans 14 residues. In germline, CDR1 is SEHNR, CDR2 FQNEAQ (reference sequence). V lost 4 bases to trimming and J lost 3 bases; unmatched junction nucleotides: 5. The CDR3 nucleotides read TGTGCCAGCAGCTCTGGACAGGGAATCTACGAGCAGTACTTC. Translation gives CASSSGQGIYEQYF.

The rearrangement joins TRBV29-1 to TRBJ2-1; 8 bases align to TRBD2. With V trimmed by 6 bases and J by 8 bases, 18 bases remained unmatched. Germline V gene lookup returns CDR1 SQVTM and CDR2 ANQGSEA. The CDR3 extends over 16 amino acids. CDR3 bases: TGCAGCGTCCCCGGACGAGCGGGAGAGTCCTGGGATGAGCAGTTCTTC. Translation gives CSVPGRAGESWDEQFF.

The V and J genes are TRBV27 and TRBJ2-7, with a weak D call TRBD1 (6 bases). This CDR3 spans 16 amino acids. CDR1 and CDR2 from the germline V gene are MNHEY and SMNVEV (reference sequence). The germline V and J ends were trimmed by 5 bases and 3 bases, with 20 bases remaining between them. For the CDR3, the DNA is TGTGCCAGCAGTCGATCCGGGACATTGGGAGACTACGAGCAGTACTTC. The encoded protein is CASSRSGTLGDYEQYF.

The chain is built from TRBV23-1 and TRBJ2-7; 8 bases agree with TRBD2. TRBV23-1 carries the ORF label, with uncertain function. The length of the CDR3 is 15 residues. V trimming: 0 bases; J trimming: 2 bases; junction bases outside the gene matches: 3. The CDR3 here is CASSQSRGATYEQYF. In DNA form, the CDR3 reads TGCGCCAGCAGTCAATCGCGGGGGGCGACCTACGAGCAGTACTTC.

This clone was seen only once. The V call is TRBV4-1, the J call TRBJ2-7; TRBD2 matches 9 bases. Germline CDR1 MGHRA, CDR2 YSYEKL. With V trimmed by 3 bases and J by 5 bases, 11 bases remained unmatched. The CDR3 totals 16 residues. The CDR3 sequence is CASSQVTREGLDEQYF. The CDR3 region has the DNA TGCGCCAGCAGCCAGGTTACGCGGGAGGGCCTGGACGAGCAGTACTTC.

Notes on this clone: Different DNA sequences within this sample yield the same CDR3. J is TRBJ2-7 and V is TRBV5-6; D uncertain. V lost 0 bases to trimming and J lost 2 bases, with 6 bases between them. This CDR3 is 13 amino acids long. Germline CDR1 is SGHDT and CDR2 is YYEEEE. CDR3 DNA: TGTGCCAGCAGCTTGGGGGATCCCTACGAGCAGTACTTC. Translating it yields CASSLGDPYEQYF.